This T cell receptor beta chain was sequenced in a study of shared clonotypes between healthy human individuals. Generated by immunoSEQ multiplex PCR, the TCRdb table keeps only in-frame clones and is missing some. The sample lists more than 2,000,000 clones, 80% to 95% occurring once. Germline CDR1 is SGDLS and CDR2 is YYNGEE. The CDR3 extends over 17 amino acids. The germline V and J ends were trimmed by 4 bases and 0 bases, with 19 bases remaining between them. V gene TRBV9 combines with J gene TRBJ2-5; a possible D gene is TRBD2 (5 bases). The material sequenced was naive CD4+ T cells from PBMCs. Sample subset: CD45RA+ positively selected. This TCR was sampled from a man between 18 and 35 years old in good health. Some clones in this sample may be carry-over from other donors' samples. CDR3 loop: CASSPSGSRSYQETQYF. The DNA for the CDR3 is TGTGCCAGCAGCCCCTCGGGGTCTCGCTCGTACCAAGAGACCCAGTACTTC.